This T cell receptor (beta chain) was identified in a study of T cell clonotyping in hematopoietic cell transplantation. General study results and limits: Recipient TCR diversity dropped after transplant; expanded clonotypes rose from day 30 to 180.

This sample's time point: recipient sample about 28 days before transplant, after cytoreduction. Recipients were bled about 28 days pretransplant and at posttransplant days 30, 100, 180. CDR1 and CDR2 (germline): SEHNR, FQNEAQ (reference sequence). The CDR3 extends over 15 amino acids. Trimming removed 4 bases at V and 4 bases at J, with 13 bases between. Using immunoSEQ multiplex PCR, the repertoire was profiled, and TCRdb retains in-frame clones only, with some absent. The sample shows 20,000 to 30,000 clones, 75% to 85% of them seen only once. A remark on this clone: The antigen remains undetermined.

The receptor was derived from a woman aged 60-70 years with acute myeloid leukemia. Some clones in this sample may be carry-over from other donors' samples. Here the sequenced sample was peripheral blood mononuclear cells, taken before stem cell transplant. The chain uses TRBV7-9 and TRBJ1-4; D is perhaps TRBD1 (5 bases). The CDR3 DNA is TGTGCCAGCAGCTGGGGGTGGGAGCTTAATGAAAAACTGTTTTTT. Amino acid sequence: CASSWGWELNEKLFF.